The 16 T cell receptor beta chains given below trace back to one sample, sequenced in a study of T cells in Graves' hyperthyroidism and ophthalmopathy. Authors of the study amplified TCR beta CDR3 regions from RNA transcripts. HTBI primers drove first-round RT-PCR of the TCR CDR3. One entry per CDR3 protein, called by TCRdb with MiXCR from the multiplex PCR reads. The data contain about 640,000 distinct CDR3 sequences, around 21% of them singletons. The sample taken for sequencing was blood. The receptors shown here come from a man between 25 and 39 years old with Graves' ophthalmopathy.

The J gene is TRBJ2-3, the V gene TRBV19; a weak D match, TRBD2 (6 bases). The germline gives CDR1 LNHDA, CDR2 SQIVND (reference sequence). The CDR3 sequence is 15 residues long. The ends were cut back, 3 bases at V and 0 bases at J, with 10 bases in the middle. CDR3 residues: CASSIPGVSTDTQYF. The CDR3 DNA reads as TGTGCCAGTAGTATCCCGGGAGTCAGCACAGATACGCAGTATTTT.

This clonotype has ten or more counts. The chain has TRBV12-3 or TRBV12-4 and TRBJ2-7; TRBD2 might be the D (6 bases). Deletions cut 5 bases from V and 0 bases from J, with 14 bases between. There are 15 residues in the CDR3. The CDR3 here is CASSQPGLLSYEQYF. For the CDR3, the DNA is TGTGCCAGCAGTCAACCGGGACTTCTCTCCTACGAGCAGTACTTC.

This chain connects TRBV4-1 to TRBJ2-3; 7 bases line up with TRBD1. V gave up 4 bases and J gave up 6 bases; unmatched junction bases: 10. CDR1 MGHRA and CDR2 YSYEKL come from the germline V gene. The CDR3 sequence is 15 residues long. Here the CDR3 DNA reads TGCGCCAGCAGCCGCGACAGGGTCTCCAAGGATACGCAGTATTTT. This codes for CASSRDRVSKDTQYF.

This clonotype was counted between two and nine times. The chain employs TRBV5-1 and TRBJ2-1; D unresolved. The CDR3 contains 13 residues. The germline V gene has CDR1 SGHRS and CDR2 YFSETQ. V was shortened by 3 bases and J by 7 bases, with 11 bases between the two germline ends. CDR3 sequence (DNA): TGCGCCAGCAGCTCGTTTCAGGAAAATGAGCAGTTCTTC. Amino acid sequence: CASSSFQENEQFF.

The rearrangement links TRBV27 to TRBJ2-4; D could derive from TRBD1 or TRBD2 (5 bases each). In germline, CDR1 is MNHEY, CDR2 SMNVEV (reference sequence). The CDR3 has 18 residues. V lost 6 bases and J lost 0, with 21 bases in between. The CDR3, as DNA: TGTGCCAGCAGCTTGTATTTCGGGACGGGTCTAGCCAAAAACATTCAGTACTTC. This codes for CASSLYFGTGLAKNIQYF.

The genes are TRBV27 and TRBJ2-2, with D uncertain. This CDR3 has 14 residues. Germline assignment: CDR1 MNHEY and CDR2 SMNVEV (reference sequence). Trimming shortened V by 3 bases and J by 6 bases, and 11 bases separated the two germline ends. The CDR3 DNA is TGTGCCAGCAGTTTTGCCGGGCTCGCCGGGGAGCTGTTTTTT. It specifies CASSFAGLAGELFF.

The chain carries TRBV10-3 and TRBJ2-5, with TRBD2 matching over 8 bases. Germline CDR1 ENHRY, CDR2 SYGVKD. V lost 0 bases, J lost 4 bases, and 4 bases stayed unmatched. The CDR3 loop spans 15 amino acids. This chain's CDR3 is CAISESSGRGETQYF. CDR3 DNA: TGTGCCATCAGTGAGTCCAGCGGGAGAGGAGAGACCCAGTACTTC.

This clonotype was picked up many times. The chain has TRBV10-2 and TRBJ1-4, with TRBD1 identical over 9 bases. CDR3 size: 15 residues. Trimming cost V 6 bases and J 5 bases; bases outside gene matches: 7. CDR1 is WSHSY and CDR2 is SAAADI in the germline V gene. The CDR3 is CASRQRTGENEKLFF. CDR3 nucleotide sequence: TGCGCCAGCAGACAGAGGACAGGGGAGAATGAAAAACTGTTTTTT.

This clonotype was counted between two and nine times. J is TRBJ2-7 and V is TRBV18; possible D gene TRBD2, 6 bases. Germline CDR1 and CDR2: KGHSH and LQKENI. This CDR3 is 16 amino acids long. V lost 6 bases and J lost 6, with 24 bases in between. In nucleotides, the CDR3 is TGTGCCAGCTCCCAAACCGGGGGTTTATCTTCCGTCGAGCAGTACTTC. Amino acid sequence: CASSQTGGLSSVEQYF.

The sample holds a few counts of this clonotype. This sequence joins TRBV18 and TRBJ1-3, with D possibly matching TRBD1 (5 bases). Between the trimmed V and J ends, which lost 6 bases and 0 bases, there was a span of 15 bases. CDR3 length: 16 amino acids. Germline V gene data show CDR1 as KGHSH and CDR2 as LQKENI. The CDR3 nucleotides read TGTGCCAGCTCCTCGGGACTCCTGAGCTCTGGAAACACCATATATTTT. Translating it yields CASSSGLLSSGNTIYF.

This clonotype was detected a few times. The chain couples TRBV6-2 or TRBV6-3 to TRBJ2-1, with a tentative D call TRBD1 (6 bases). Trimming removed 4 bases at V and 4 bases at J, with 17 bases between. This CDR3 is 16 amino acids long. Germline lookup yields CDR1 MNHEY and CDR2 SVGEGT. CDR3 region: CASSLVGLTGYNEQFF. Written as DNA, the CDR3 is TGTGCCAGCAGTTTAGTTGGTCTTACAGGGTACAATGAGCAGTTCTTC.

The gene calls are TRBV19 and TRBJ1-1, with D unresolved. The CDR3 sequence is 13 residues long. Germline values: CDR1 LNHDA, CDR2 SQIVND (reference sequence). V gave up 3 bases and J gave up 3 bases, with 8 bases separating them. CDR3 region: CASSISLYTEAFF. CDR3 sequence (DNA): TGTGCCAGTAGTATTTCCCTTTACACTGAAGCTTTCTTT.

This chain joins TRBV3-1 and TRBJ2-7; 8 nucleotides align to TRBD1. V lost 1 base, J lost 0 bases, and 11 bases stayed unmatched. The germline gives CDR1 LGHDT, CDR2 YNNKEL (reference sequence). This CDR3 region has 18 residues. The CDR3 sequence is CASSQGVPGQARSYEQYF. In DNA, the CDR3 is TGTGCCAGCAGCCAAGGGGTCCCGGGACAGGCGCGCTCCTACGAGCAGTACTTC.

The chain couples TRBV6-5 to TRBJ2-7, with D perhaps TRBD1 or TRBD2 (5 bases each). This CDR3 is 15 amino acids long. CDR1 MNHEY and CDR2 SVGAGI come from the germline V gene. The V end was cut by 0 bases, the J end by 5 bases, with 14 bases between. The DNA for the CDR3 is TGTGCCAGCAGTTACTCGGGGTTGGGGGTTGACGAGCAGTACTTC. It is translated as CASSYSGLGVDEQYF.

The chain combines TRBV2 with TRBJ2-1, with 9 bases lining up with TRBD2. This CDR3 spans 14 amino acids. Per the germline V gene, CDR1 is SNHLY and CDR2 is FYNNEI. With V trimmed by 6 bases and J by 5 bases, 5 bases remained unmatched. The CDR3 sequence is CASSLAGQDNEQFF. CDR3 bases: TGTGCCAGCAGCCTAGCGGGGCAGGACAATGAGCAGTTCTTC.

This clonotype came up many times. This rearrangement joins TRBV27 to TRBJ1-1; no reliable D call. Germline V lookup: CDR1 MNHEY, CDR2 SMNVEV (reference sequence). This CDR3 has 17 residues. V dropped 5 bases and J dropped 0 bases, with 19 bases sitting between them. The CDR3 here is CASSRKGLRIMNTEAFF. The CDR3 DNA reads TGTGCCAGCAGTAGAAAGGGTCTACGGATCATGAACACTGAAGCTTTCTTT.